The rows below give T cell receptor beta chains drawn from one sample of a study of regulatory T cells in long-lasting Graves disease. MiXCR was run by TCRdb on the multiplex PCR reads, yielding one entry per CDR3 protein. Here the sample spans about 620,000 distinct CDR3 sequences, roughly 15% being singletons. Separately, the same data were catalogued under a study of T cells in Graves' hyperthyroidism and ophthalmopathy.

The sample here was peripheral blood mononuclear cells (PBMCs), taken at new diagnosis, from a patient treated with antithyroid drugs. The origin of the receptors is a woman aged 25 to 39 with Graves disease. The CDR3 runs from the conserved cysteine through the conserved F or W. The order of the fields is J gene, D gene, clone size, V gene, CDR3 protein, CDR3 DNA. A D gene is named only where the DNA matches it firmly. Size tells how often a clone was seen (once, few, many) or the class of an expanded clone, and some rows leave it out.

TRBJ1-5	NA	NA	TRBV7-2	CASSSRPGEPQHF	TGTGCCAGCAGCTCACGTCCAGGGGAGCCCCAGCATTTT
TRBJ1-6	NA	few	TRBV27	CASSPSGTYNSPLHF	TGTGCCAGCAGTCCCTCCGGAACCTATAATTCACCCCTCCACTTT
TRBJ1-6	NA	NA	TRBV7-6	CASSLDSQGNSPLHF	TGTGCCAGCAGCTTAGATTCTCAGGGCAATTCACCCCTCCACTTT
TRBJ2-7	NA	many	TRBV28	CASRRDSHEQYF	TGTGCCAGCAGGAGGGACTCCCACGAGCAGTACTTC
TRBJ2-3	TRBD2	few	TRBV5-1	CASSFSGGSPDTQYF	TGCGCCAGCAGTTTTAGCGGGGGCTCCCCAGATACGCAGTATTTT
TRBJ2-5	TRBD2	many	TRBV7-3	CASSATSGRAPGTQYF	TGTGCCAGCAGCGCGACTAGCGGGAGGGCCCCAGGGACCCAGTACTTC
TRBJ2-1	TRBD1	few	TRBV6-1	CASRRQGRINEQFF	TGTGCCAGCCGCCGACAGGGGCGGATCAATGAGCAGTTCTTC
TRBJ2-1	TRBD2	many	TRBV7-3	CASSLTGTMSYNEQFF	TGTGCCAGCAGCTTAACCGGGACTATGTCCTACAATGAGCAGTTCTTC
TRBJ1-2	NA	few	TRBV7-6	CASSRWGATTTNYGYTF	TGTGCCAGCAGCCGGTGGGGGGCGACGACGACCAACTATGGCTACACCTTC
TRBJ1-1	NA	NA	TRBV20-1	CSARDRGSVLTEAFF	TGCAGTGCTAGAGACCGGGGATCAGTTTTGACTGAAGCTTTCTTT
TRBJ2-1	TRBD2	NA	TRBV20-1	CSARPPGRGRMINEQFF	TGCAGTGCTAGACCCCCAGGTCGCGGGAGGATGATCAATGAGCAGTTCTTC
TRBJ2-2	NA	few	TRBV5-1	CASSLVQPGTGELFF	TGCGCCAGCAGCTTGGTCCAACCCGGCACCGGGGAGCTGTTTTTT
TRBJ1-2	NA	many	TRBV5-1	CASSPGDGTNNYGYTF	TGCGCCAGCAGCCCTGGGGACGGAACCAATAACTATGGCTACACCTTC
TRBJ1-5	NA	few	TRBV12-3/TRBV12-4	CASSLMGTSNQPQHF	TGTGCCAGCAGTTTAATGGGAACATCTAATCAGCCCCAGCATTTT
TRBJ2-7	NA	NA	TRBV28	CASSSPARTPHYEQYF	TGTGCCAGCAGTAGTCCGGCGAGGACGCCCCACTACGAGCAGTACTTC
TRBJ2-7	NA	many	TRBV5-1	CASSLGASAHEQYF	TGCGCCAGCAGCTTGGGGGCTAGCGCCCACGAGCAGTACTTC
TRBJ1-1	NA	few	TRBV9	CASSVEQLNTEAFF	TGTGCCAGCAGCGTAGAACAGTTGAACACTGAAGCTTTCTTT
TRBJ2-7	NA	NA	TRBV9	CASSVGWSSYEQYF	TGTGCCAGCAGCGTAGGGTGGAGCTCCTACGAGCAGTACTTC
TRBJ1-3	NA	few	TRBV6-5	CASSSSLRGNTIYF	TGTGCCAGCAGTTCGTCTCTGCGGGGAAACACCATATATTTT
TRBJ2-1	TRBD2	NA	TRBV9	CASSVGLWREMNNEQFF	TGTGCCAGCAGCGTTGGGTTGTGGCGGGAGATGAATAATGAGCAGTTCTTC
TRBJ2-1	TRBD2	NA	TRBV30	CAWSVGSSGSHEQFF	TGTGCCTGGAGTGTAGGATCTAGCGGGAGCCATGAGCAGTTCTTC
TRBJ2-7	NA	NA	TRBV20-1	CSARDDYEQYF	TGCAGTGCTAGAGATGACTACGAGCAGTACTTC
TRBJ1-4	NA	many	TRBV2	CASKPAPPTNEKLFF	TGTGCCAGCAAACCCGCACCTCCTACTAATGAAAAACTGTTTTTT
TRBJ1-5	NA	NA	TRBV15	CATSRRGPQPQHF	TGTGCCACCAGCAGGAGGGGCCCTCAGCCCCAGCATTTT
TRBJ1-1	NA	many	TRBV2	CASSELMGGGTEAFF	TGTGCCAGCAGTGAATTAATGGGAGGCGGCACTGAAGCTTTCTTT
TRBJ1-2	NA	many	TRBV27	CASSPGTLSSYGYTF	TGTGCCAGCAGTCCAGGGACTCTTAGCAGCTATGGCTACACCTTC
TRBJ2-3	TRBD2	few	TRBV7-3	CASSPQLAGVGATDTQYF	TGTGCCAGCAGCCCGCAACTAGCGGGAGTTGGGGCCACAGATACGCAGTATTTT
TRBJ2-7	NA	few	TRBV30	CAWTTRGGRLSYEQYF	TGTGCCTGGACAACCCGAGGGGGGCGGCTCTCCTACGAGCAGTACTTC
TRBJ1-2	NA	few	TRBV6-1	CASSRLGPSGGAANYGYTF	TGTGCCAGCAGCCGCCTTGGGCCCTCAGGCGGGGCAGCTAACTATGGCTACACCTTC
TRBJ2-3	NA	many	TRBV2	CASSEDRDTQYF	TGTGCCAGCAGTGAAGACCGAGATACGCAGTATTTT
TRBJ2-7	NA	NA	TRBV7-9	CASSEGLIYEQYF	TGTGCCAGCAGTGAAGGTTTGATTTACGAGCAGTACTTC
TRBJ1-4	NA	NA	TRBV28	CASSTGMAWKSTNEKLFF	TGTGCCAGCAGTACGGGAATGGCTTGGAAGTCGACTAATGAAAAACTGTTTTTT
TRBJ1-2	NA	few	TRBV4-1	CASSQPAGGSYGYTF	TGCGCCAGCAGCCAGCCTGCGGGGGGCAGCTATGGCTACACCTTC
TRBJ2-7	NA	few	TRBV9	CASSVGEGRTSSYEQYF	TGTGCCAGCAGCGTAGGAGAGGGGAGGACCAGCTCCTACGAGCAGTACTTC
TRBJ1-1	NA	many	TRBV12-3/TRBV12-4	CASSPPTDMNTEAFF	TGTGCCAGCAGTCCGCCGACAGATATGAACACTGAAGCTTTCTTT
TRBJ2-1	NA	NA	TRBV4-3	CASMRGGPSSYNEQFF	TGCGCCAGCATGCGCGGCGGGCCGAGCTCCTACAATGAGCAGTTCTTC
TRBJ2-2	NA	NA	TRBV6-2/TRBV6-3	CASSYSRSGNTGELFF	TGTGCCAGCAGTTACTCGAGATCAGGGAACACCGGGGAGCTGTTTTTT
TRBJ2-6	NA	many	TRBV20-1	CSARPSGANVLTF	TGCAGTGCTAGACCTTCTGGGGCCAACGTCCTGACTTTC
TRBJ2-1	NA	NA	TRBV19	CASSTRGIGGGSYNEQFF	TGTGCCAGTAGTACCCGTGGGATCGGCGGCGGCTCCTACAATGAGCAGTTCTTC
TRBJ1-2	NA	NA	TRBV19	CASRHPGAHGYTF	TGTGCCAGTAGGCACCCAGGAGCGCACGGCTACACCTTC
TRBJ2-5	TRBD1	many	TRBV6-1	CASTETGGRGETQYF	TGTGCCAGCACCGAAACAGGGGGCCGTGGAGAGACCCAGTACTTC
TRBJ1-2	TRBD1	many	TRBV29-1	CSVDGTASFYGYTF	TGCAGCGTCGATGGGACAGCCTCCTTCTATGGCTACACCTTC
TRBJ1-4	NA	many	TRBV28	CASGRTATNEKLFF	TGTGCCAGCGGACGAACTGCAACTAATGAAAAACTGTTTTTT
TRBJ1-1	NA	many	TRBV11-2	CASSLGPGGTEAFF	TGTGCCAGCAGCTTAGGACCCGGAGGCACTGAAGCTTTCTTT
TRBJ1-1	TRBD1	many	TRBV11-2	CASSLGTNTGGAFF	TGTGCCAGCAGCTTAGGGACCAACACAGGGGGCGCTTTCTTT
TRBJ1-1	TRBD1	large	TRBV11-1	CASSLGQGDRSAFF	TGTGCCAGCAGCTTGGGACAGGGGGACCGTTCGGCTTTCTTT
TRBJ2-5	NA	few	TRBV20-1	CSARGWADQETQYF	TGCAGTGCTAGGGGTTGGGCCGACCAAGAGACCCAGTACTTC
TRBJ1-4	NA	few	TRBV19	CASKSDSKRGEKLFF	TGTGCCAGTAAGTCGGACTCAAAACGAGGGGAAAAACTGTTTTTT
TRBJ1-1	NA	NA	TRBV7-3	CASSLTSGQNTEAFF	TGTGCCAGCAGCTTAACGTCAGGACAGAACACTGAAGCTTTCTTT